The TCR beta chain described here comes from a study of T cells in Graves' hyperthyroidism and ophthalmopathy. Study-wide findings and caveats: Researchers found most expanded thyroid clonotypes above 0.001 in blood as well.

Trimming cost V 4 bases and J 0 bases, with 4 bases left between them. CDR1 and CDR2 (germline): SGHRS, YFSETQ. The CDR3 extends over 12 amino acids. This clonotype turned up a few times. Its antigen is undetermined. It was uncontrolled infection, other autoimmune disease, pregnancy or lactation that excluded patients. Authors of the study amplified TCR beta CDR3 regions from RNA transcripts. Researchers ran a first-round RT-PCR on the TCR CDR3 using the HTBI primer set. TCRdb redid the calling of the multiplex PCR reads with MiXCR, one entry per CDR3 protein. This sample carries approximately 430,000 distinct CDR3 sequences, roughly 14% of them seen once, and the ten largest clones take about 7.7%.

The sample was blood. The receptor comes from a woman aged 18-29 years with Graves' hyperthyroidism. The V gene is TRBV5-1, the J gene TRBJ2-5; D ambiguous. This CDR3 reads CASSIDQETQYF. The CDR3 DNA follows: TGCGCCAGCAGCATCGACCAAGAGACCCAGTACTTC.